A selection of T cell receptor beta chains follows, all from one sample in a study of a mutant IDH1 vaccine in newly diagnosed glioma. TCRdb's copy holds only in-frame clones and misses some; the assay was immunoSEQ multiplex PCR. The profile covers some 19,000 clones, with approximately 85% appearing a single time and 5.4% taken by the ten largest. Sequenced here: PBMCs, sampled from a glioma patient treated with radiotherapy, temozolomide or both. The receptors were gathered from a man aged 35 to 55 with glioma. The CDR3 runs from the conserved cysteine through the conserved F or W. Each record gives: CDR3 protein, CDR3 DNA, D gene, CDR3 length, V gene, clone size, J gene. A D gene is named only where the DNA matches it firmly. Some rows mark clone size as missing; the rest say once, few, many or name a class of expanded clone.

CDR3: CASSMEQDQPQHF; DNA: TGTGCCAGCAGTATGGAACAGGATCAGCCCCAGCATTTT; D: NA; length: 13; V: TRBV6-1; size: once; J: TRBJ1-5
CDR3: CASSESGTVYGYTF; DNA: TGTGCCAGCAGTGAATCGGGGACAGTCTATGGCTACACCTTC; D: TRBD1; length: 14; V: TRBV2; size: NA; J: TRBJ1-2
CDR3: CASRDRRETEAFF; DNA: TGCGCCAGCCGGGACAGGCGCGAAACTGAAGCTTTCTTT; D: TRBD1; length: 13; V: TRBV10-2; size: NA; J: TRBJ1-1
CDR3: CASTRGLAGVETQYF; DNA: TGCGCCAGCACCCGCGGACTAGCGGGAGTAGAGACCCAGTACTTC; D: TRBD2; length: 15; V: TRBV5-1; size: NA; J: TRBJ2-5
CDR3: CASAGQGYNEQFF; DNA: TGTGCCAGCGCGGGACAGGGATACAATGAGCAGTTCTTC; D: TRBD1; length: 13; V: TRBV6-1; size: NA; J: TRBJ2-1
CDR3: CASSLAGVRGYTF; DNA: TGTGCCAGCAGCTTGGCCGGGGTTCGGGGCTACACCTTC; D: NA; length: 13; V: TRBV5-4; size: once; J: TRBJ1-2
CDR3: CASSPDSGQRINYGYTF; DNA: TGTGCCAGCTCACCAGACTCCGGACAGCGCATTAACTATGGCTACACCTTC; D: NA; length: 17; V: TRBV18; size: NA; J: TRBJ1-2
CDR3: CASSPPGTGYGYTF; DNA: TGCGCCAGCAGTCCTCCCGGGACAGGGTATGGCTACACCTTC; D: TRBD1; length: 14; V: TRBV5-1; size: NA; J: TRBJ1-2
CDR3: CASSQSGSSYEQYF; DNA: TGTGCCAGTAGTCAGAGCGGGAGCTCCTACGAGCAGTACTTC; D: TRBD2; length: 14; V: TRBV19; size: NA; J: TRBJ2-7
CDR3: CASSRYTDTGELFF; DNA: TGTGCCAGCAGCCGGTACACCGACACCGGGGAGCTGTTTTTT; D: NA; length: 14; V: TRBV7-9; size: NA; J: TRBJ2-2
CDR3: CASRGGGGQDNEKLFF; DNA: TGCGCCAGCAGGGGGGGCGGGGGGCAGGATAATGAAAAACTGTTTTTT; D: NA; length: 16; V: TRBV4-1; size: NA; J: TRBJ1-4
CDR3: CASSGHRFVTDTQYF; DNA: TGTGCCAGCAGCGGTCATAGATTCGTGACAGATACGCAGTATTTT; D: NA; length: 15; V: TRBV9; size: NA; J: TRBJ2-3
CDR3: CASRGSGGPISGANVLTF; DNA: TGTGCCAGCAGAGGGTCGGGGGGTCCGATCTCTGGGGCCAACGTCCTGACTTTC; D: TRBD2; length: 18; V: TRBV5-4; size: NA; J: TRBJ2-6
CDR3: CASSPLRGQQETQYF; DNA: TGTGCCAGCTCACCACTACGCGGACAGCAAGAGACCCAGTACTTC; D: NA; length: 15; V: TRBV18; size: NA; J: TRBJ2-5
CDR3: CASSPVPLLAGGPQEQYF; DNA: TGTGCCAGCAGCCCCGTCCCCTTACTAGCGGGAGGCCCTCAGGAGCAGTACTTC; D: TRBD2; length: 18; V: TRBV14; size: NA; J: TRBJ2-7
CDR3: CASSSPGTGGTEAFF; DNA: TGTGCCAGCAGCTCTCCCGGGACAGGGGGTACTGAAGCTTTCTTT; D: TRBD1; length: 15; V: TRBV5-4; size: NA; J: TRBJ1-1
CDR3: CASSTIRGYNEKLFF; DNA: TGTGCCAGTAGCACTATCAGGGGATATAATGAAAAACTGTTTTTT; D: NA; length: 15; V: TRBV19; size: NA; J: TRBJ1-4
CDR3: CASNNGYGYTF; DNA: TGTGCCAGCAATAACGGCTATGGCTACACCTTC; D: NA; length: 11; V: TRBV2; size: NA; J: TRBJ1-2
CDR3: CASSPDLGNYGYTF; DNA: TGTGCCAGCAGCCCGGACTTAGGTAACTATGGCTACACCTTC; D: NA; length: 14; V: TRBV5-6; size: NA; J: TRBJ1-2
CDR3: CASSRGSNQPQHF; DNA: TGTGCCAGCAGCCGGGGGAGCAATCAGCCCCAGCATTTT; D: NA; length: 13; V: TRBV14; size: NA; J: TRBJ1-5
CDR3: CASSLAPRGNYGYTF; DNA: TGTGCCAGCAGCTTGGCCCCGAGGGGTAACTATGGCTACACCTTC; D: NA; length: 15; V: TRBV5-4; size: NA; J: TRBJ1-2
CDR3: CASSLWSGAGPQHF; DNA: TGTGCCAGCAGTTTATGGTCGGGAGCTGGGCCCCAGCATTTT; D: NA; length: 14; V: TRBV27; size: NA; J: TRBJ1-5